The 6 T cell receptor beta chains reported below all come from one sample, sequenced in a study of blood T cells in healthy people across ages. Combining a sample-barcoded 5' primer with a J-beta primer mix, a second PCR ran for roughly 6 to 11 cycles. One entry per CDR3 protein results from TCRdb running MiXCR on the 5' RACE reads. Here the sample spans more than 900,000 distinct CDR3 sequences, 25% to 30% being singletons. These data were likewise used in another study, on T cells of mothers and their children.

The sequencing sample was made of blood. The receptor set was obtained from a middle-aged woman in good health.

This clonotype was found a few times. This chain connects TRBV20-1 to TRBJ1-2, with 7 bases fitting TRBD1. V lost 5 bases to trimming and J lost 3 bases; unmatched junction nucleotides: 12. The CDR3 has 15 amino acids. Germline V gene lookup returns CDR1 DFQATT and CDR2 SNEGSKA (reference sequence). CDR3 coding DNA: TGCAGTGCTTACACTAGGACAGGTCAGGACTATGGCTACACCTTC. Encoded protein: CSAYTRTGQDYGYTF.

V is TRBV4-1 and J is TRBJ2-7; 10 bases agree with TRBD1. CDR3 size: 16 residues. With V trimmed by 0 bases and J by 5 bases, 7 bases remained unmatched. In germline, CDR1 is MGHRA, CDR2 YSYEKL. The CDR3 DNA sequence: TGCGCCAGCAGCCAAGAGCCGGGACAGGGGCTGAACGAGCAGTACTTC. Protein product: CASSQEPGQGLNEQYF.

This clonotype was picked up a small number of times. This chain's CDR3 is CSAKLGGYNEQFF. In nucleotides, the CDR3 is TGCAGTGCTAAGTTGGGAGGGTACAATGAGCAGTTCTTC. The rearrangement uses TRBV20-1 and TRBJ2-1; 7 bases match TRBD2. Germline lookup yields CDR1 DFQATT and CDR2 SNEGSKA (reference sequence). J gave up 4 bases and V 4 bases, and 4 bases lay outside the gene matches. CDR3 length equals 13 residues.

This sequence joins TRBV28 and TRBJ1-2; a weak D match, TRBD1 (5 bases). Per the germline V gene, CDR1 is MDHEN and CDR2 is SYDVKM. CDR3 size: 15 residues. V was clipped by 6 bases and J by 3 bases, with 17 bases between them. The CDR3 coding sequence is TGTGCCAGCAGCCTTCCGGGCAGGGTGGACTATGGCTACACCTTC. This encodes CASSLPGRVDYGYTF.

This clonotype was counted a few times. In DNA form, the CDR3 reads TGTGCCAGCAGCCAACCAACAGGGGTGGAGACCCAGTACTTC. Its translation: CASSQPTGVETQYF. The chain joins TRBV7-2 to TRBJ2-5, with 7 bases matching TRBD1. Trimming removed 5 bases from V and 5 bases from J; junction bases left unmatched: 8. The CDR3 consists of 14 residues. The germline V gene encodes CDR1 SGHTA and CDR2 FQGNSA.

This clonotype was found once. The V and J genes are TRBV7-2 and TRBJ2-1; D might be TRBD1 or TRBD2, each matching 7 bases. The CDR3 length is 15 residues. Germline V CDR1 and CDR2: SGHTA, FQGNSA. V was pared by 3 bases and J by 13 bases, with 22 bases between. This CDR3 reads CASSFATGRGETQFF. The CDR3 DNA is TGTGCCAGCAGCTTTGCGACAGGGAGGGGAGAGACCCAGTTCTTC.